These 13 T cell receptor beta chains came from one sample sequenced in a study of cytomegalovirus exposure and HLA in healthy donors. The repertoire was sequenced with immunoSEQ multiplex PCR; TCRdb's copy has only in-frame clones and lacks some. In the table there are 200,000 or so clones, approximately 87% of which are singletons. Input material: PBMCs. These receptors originate from a woman aged 18 to 35 in good health and CMV-seronegative.

J is TRBJ1-6 and V is TRBV6-4; D is possibly TRBD1 (6 bases). Deletions cut 2 bases from V and 1 base from J, with 6 bases between. The CDR3 consists of 15 residues. From germline, CDR1 is MRHNA and CDR2 SNTAGT. DNA for the CDR3: TGTGCCAGCAGTGACGGACAGTCCTATAATTCACCCCTCCACTTT. Residues: CASSDGQSYNSPLHF.

This clone was counted once. The J gene is TRBJ2-7, the V gene TRBV4-1; a possible D gene is TRBD1 (6 bases). The CDR3 contains 15 residues. Trimming removed 5 bases from V and 2 bases from J, with 16 bases in between. Looked up from germline, CDR1 is MGHRA and CDR2 is YSYEKL. CDR3 amino acids: CASSGIGTRAYEQYF. The CDR3, as DNA: TGCGCCAGCAGCGGTATCGGGACAAGAGCCTACGAGCAGTACTTC.

The V gene is TRBV18, the J gene TRBJ2-1; 7 nucleotides line up with TRBD2. The CDR3 loop spans 16 amino acids. Germline assignment: CDR1 KGHSH and CDR2 LQKENI. Unmatched junction bases numbered 5, after V lost 3 bases and J lost 0 bases. The CDR3 region has the DNA TGTGCCAGCTCACCCGCTAGCGGTAGCTCCTACAATGAGCAGTTCTTC. Its translation is CASSPASGSSYNEQFF.

This clone appeared a single time. V usage is TRBV10-3 and J usage is TRBJ2-7, with TRBD1 identical over 8 bases. This CDR3 has 15 amino acids. Germline CDR1 is ENHRY and CDR2 is SYGVKD. Trimming cost V 3 bases and J 3 bases; bases outside gene matches: 7. CDR3 DNA: TGTGCCATCAGTGAACCCGGGACAGGCGACTACGAGCAGTACTTC. Encoded protein: CAISEPGTGDYEQYF.

The chain uses TRBV4-2 and TRBJ1-3; TRBD1 aligns across 9 bases. The germline V gene has CDR1 LGHNA and CDR2 YNFKEQ. Losses at the gene ends were 1 base for V and 7 bases for J; bases not matched to a gene: 2. This CDR3 has 14 amino acids. The DNA for the CDR3 is TGTGCCAGCAGCCAAGGGGACAGGGTGAACACCATATATTTT. Translation: CASSQGDRVNTIYF.

The chain couples TRBV6-1 to TRBJ2-7; 8 bases fit TRBD2. This CDR3 is 17 amino acids long. Germline CDR1 reads MNHNS; CDR2 reads SASEGT. V gave up 1 base and J gave up 2 bases; unmatched junction bases: 10. CDR3 region: CASSEGSLAGLTYEQYF. The CDR3 bases are TGTGCCAGCAGTGAAGGTAGTCTAGCGGGCCTTACCTACGAGCAGTACTTC.

This chain uses TRBV2 with TRBJ1-5; D is possibly TRBD1 (5 bases). The CDR3 runs 16 residues. From germline, CDR1 is SNHLY and CDR2 FYNNEI. The V end lost 7 bases, the J end lost 2 bases, and 18 bases lay between the germline ends. CDR3 sequence reads: CASTLSRQGGNQPQHF. DNA for the CDR3: TGTGCCAGCACCCTATCTCGGCAGGGTGGCAATCAGCCCCAGCATTTT.

The V gene is TRBV27, the J gene TRBJ2-1; no clear D. Germline CDR1 reads MNHEY; CDR2 reads SMNVEV (reference sequence). The CDR3 totals 16 residues. Trimming shortened V by 4 bases and J by 0 bases, and 13 bases separated the two germline ends. DNA of the CDR3: TGTGCCAGCAGTTCTACGGACGGTATCTCCTACAATGAGCAGTTCTTC. It codes for CASSSTDGISYNEQFF.

This chain joins TRBV19 and TRBJ2-6; no reliable D call. The CDR3 totals 14 residues. V lost 6 bases, J lost 0 bases, and 6 bases lay in between. Germline assignment: CDR1 LNHDA and CDR2 SQIVND (reference sequence). The CDR3 here is CASRHPSGANVLTF. The CDR3 bases are TGTGCCAGTAGACATCCCTCTGGGGCCAACGTCCTGACTTTC.

This chain links TRBV2 with TRBJ2-1, with 8 bases matching TRBD2. The CDR3 consists of 17 residues. Trimming cost V 6 bases and J 5 bases; bases outside gene matches: 15. Germline lookup yields CDR1 SNHLY and CDR2 FYNNEI. The CDR3 DNA sequence: TGTGCCAGCAGGTCCCGGGAAGGGGCGGGGGGTCACAATGAGCAGTTCTTC. Residues: CASRSREGAGGHNEQFF.

The chain recombines TRBV2 with TRBJ2-7; D remains unclear. The CDR3 has 14 amino acids. Germline loops: CDR1 SNHLY, CDR2 FYNNEI. Between the trimmed V and J ends, which lost 8 bases and 0 bases, there was a span of 14 bases. The CDR3 nucleotides read TGTGCCAGCGGCGCACAAAGCAGCTCCTACGAGCAGTACTTC. Its translation: CASGAQSSSYEQYF.

The CDR3 nucleotides read TGTGCCAGCAGCCTACTTAGCGGGAGGGGGGAGACCCAGTACTTC. Translating it yields CASSLLSGRGETQYF. This sequence joins TRBV27 and TRBJ2-5; the match to TRBD2 covers 11 bases. Germline V gene sequence: CDR1 MNHEY, CDR2 SMNVEV (reference sequence). J was trimmed by 5 bases and V by 6 bases; bases with no gene match: 8. The CDR3 length is 15 residues.

The chain uses TRBV5-1 and TRBJ1-5, with D uncertain. The CDR3 covers 14 residues. The germline CDR1 and CDR2 sequences are SGHRS and YFSETQ. V was clipped by 0 bases and J by 7 bases, with 11 bases between them. The CDR3 sequence is CASSLGAGRQPQHF. In nucleotides, the CDR3 is TGCGCCAGCAGCTTGGGTGCGGGTAGGCAGCCCCAGCATTTT.